This entry lists 31 T cell receptor beta chains sequenced from one sample in a study of T-cell reconstitution after alpha-beta-depleted transplantation in children. TCRbeta library construction was performed incorporating unique molecular identifiers. Using its own MiXCR run on the PCR reads, TCRdb lists one record per CDR3 protein. The sample has hundreds of thousands of distinct CDR3 sequences, 16% seen once; the top ten hold about 41%. The material was PBMCs, mostly from graft donor cells, obtained 360 days after TCRalphabeta/CD19-depleted stem cell transplant. The receptors originated from a male patient aged 2-9 years who had a stem cell transplant for acute lymphoblastic leukemia, so the T cells may come from the graft donor.

This chain connects TRBV4-1 to TRBJ2-7; D gene unclear. Germline V gene lookup returns CDR1 MGHRA and CDR2 YSYEKL. The germline V and J ends were trimmed by 0 bases and 5 bases, with 17 bases remaining between them. This CDR3 spans 16 amino acids. The CDR3 DNA reads as TGCGCCAGCAGCCAAGATCGGTTTGGAGCTAAGAACGAGCAGTACTTC. Translation: CASSQDRFGAKNEQYF.

This chain joins TRBV7-8 and TRBJ2-7, with D tentatively TRBD1 (6 bases). CDR1 is SGHVS, CDR2 FQNEAQ, per germline. The CDR3 consists of 15 residues. Trimming took 1 base from V and 3 from J, leaving 13 bases between them. CDR3 loop: CASSLGGPGLYEQYF. The CDR3 DNA is TGTGCCAGCAGCTTAGGGGGGCCTGGGCTCTACGAGCAGTACTTC.

This clonotype was observed a few times. In DNA, the CDR3 is TGTGCCAGCAGCCAAGGACAGGGGGTGAGGCAGTACTTC. Protein: CASSQGQGVRQYF. The chain employs TRBV7-2 and TRBJ2-7; 10 bases fit TRBD1. Germline CDR1 SGHTA, CDR2 FQGNSA. The CDR3 is 13 amino acids. Trimming cost V 5 bases and J 9 bases; bases outside gene matches: 7. The whole variable domain, filled in from reference TRBV7-2 and TRBJ2-7, reads GAGVSQSPSNKVTEKGKDVELRCDPISGHTALYWYRQSLGQGLEFLIYFQGNSAPDKSGLPSDRFSAERTGGSVSTLTIQRTQQEDSAVYLCASSQGQGVRQYFGPGTRLTVT.

This clonotype was picked up many times. The chain has TRBV7-9 and TRBJ1-4; TRBD1 matches 8 bases. Germline V gives CDR1 SEHNR, CDR2 FQNEAQ (reference sequence). With V trimmed by 6 bases and J by 7 bases, 10 bases remained unmatched. CDR3 length equals 15 residues. The CDR3 coding sequence is TGTGCCAGCAGAAGACAGGGGCTTGCGGTTGAAAAACTGTTTTTT. Residues: CASRRQGLAVEKLFF.

This chain connects TRBV7-9 to TRBJ2-7, with D hard to call. CDR3 length: 13 amino acids. Trimming took 1 base from V and 6 from J, leaving 10 bases between them. Germline V gene sequence: CDR1 SEHNR, CDR2 FQNEAQ (reference sequence). CDR3: CASSLGMQGEQYF. For the CDR3, the DNA is TGTGCCAGCAGCTTAGGCATGCAAGGCGAGCAGTACTTC.

CDR3 bases: TGTGCCAGTAGTATGAACCCCCGGGAGAACAATGAGCAGTTCTTC. This gives the protein CASSMNPRENNEQFF. V is TRBV19 and J is TRBJ2-1; D may be TRBD2 (6 bases). Germline lookup yields CDR1 LNHDA and CDR2 SQIVND (reference sequence). V was cut by 3 bases and J by 5 bases, with 14 bases left in between. The CDR3 spans 15 residues.

V gene TRBV28 combines with J gene TRBJ2-7, with a weak D call TRBD1 (6 bases). Germline V gene data show CDR1 as MDHEN and CDR2 as SYDVKM. V lost 2 bases and J lost 2, with 10 bases in between. The CDR3 runs 14 residues. CDR3 protein: CASSLTPGAYEQYF. The CDR3, as DNA: TGTGCCAGCAGTTTAACCCCAGGGGCCTACGAGCAGTACTTC.

This clonotype was observed a handful of times. The chain combines TRBV27 with TRBJ1-1, with D unresolved. V dropped 0 bases and J dropped 4 bases, with 12 bases sitting between them. CDR3 length: 15 residues. The germline gives CDR1 MNHEY, CDR2 SMNVEV (reference sequence). DNA for the CDR3: TGTGCCAGCAGTTTATCGAATTACCCCGTCACTGAAGCTTTCTTT. This sequence encodes CASSLSNYPVTEAFF.

This clonotype has more than one count but fewer than ten. The CDR3 region is CASSQDLKERGGVAYGYTF. The CDR3 region has the DNA TGCGCCAGCAGCCAAGACCTCAAGGAACGGGGGGGAGTGGCCTATGGCTACACCTTC. The rearrangement links TRBV4-3 to TRBJ1-2; tentatively, D is TRBD1 (5 bases). V was trimmed by 0 bases and J by 4 bases, leaving 24 bases between them. The CDR3 has 19 amino acids. Germline CDR1 reads LGHNA; CDR2 reads YSLEER.

Concerning this clonotype itself: An end of the junction differs from the germline gene, which may be a read error. The V call is TRBV27, the J call TRBJ2-1; no clear D. CDR1 is MNHEY and CDR2 is SMNVEV in the germline V gene (reference sequence). The CDR3 loop spans 13 amino acids. CDR3 amino acids: CASSEDLYDEQFF. The DNA of the CDR3 is TGTGCCAGCAGTGAGGATCTCTACGATGAGCAGTTCTTC.

Ten or more counts support this clonotype. CDR3: CASLPGRSGRLGNEQFF. The CDR3 DNA reads TGTGCCAGCTTACCCGGGCGTAGCGGGAGATTAGGCAATGAGCAGTTCTTC. The chain employs TRBV4-2 and TRBJ2-1; 9 nucleotides align to TRBD2. CDR3 length: 17 amino acids. V shed 8 bases, J shed 6 bases, and the junction held 17 bases outside the gene matches. Germline CDR1 and CDR2: LGHNA and YNFKEQ.

V usage is TRBV29-1 and J usage is TRBJ2-2; D not certain. Germline V CDR1 and CDR2: SQVTM, ANQGSEA. The V end lost 6 bases, the J end lost 6 bases, and 17 bases lay between the germline ends. CDR3 length: 14 amino acids. The CDR3 region is CSVLTQLAAGELFF. The CDR3, as DNA: TGCAGCGTCCTAACTCAGCTCGCGGCCGGGGAGCTGTTTTTT.

The chain employs TRBV18 and TRBJ2-3; 10 nucleotides line up with TRBD2. J was trimmed by 11 bases and V by 1 base; bases with no gene match: 6. The CDR3 sequence is 14 residues long. Germline CDR1 KGHSH, CDR2 LQKENI. CDR3 in DNA: TGTGCCAGCTCACCACAGCGGGAGGGCCCTCTGCAGTATTTT. Translating gives CASSPQREGPLQYF.

This clonotype was observed a few times. The rearrangement uses TRBV5-1 and TRBJ1-1; D may be TRBD1 (5 bases). This CDR3 contains 16 residues. CDR1 SGHRS and CDR2 YFSETQ come from the germline V gene. Trimming cost V 1 base and J 1 base, with 14 bases left between them. The CDR3, as DNA: TGCGCCAGCAGCTTGTTTTACCCTAGGGGGAACACTGAAGCTTTCTTT. Translated: CASSLFYPRGNTEAFF.

The table lists this clonotype with a few counts. The chain uses TRBV9 and TRBJ2-6; D gene ambiguous. CDR1 is SGDLS, CDR2 YYNGEE, per germline. The CDR3 is 16 amino acids. Trimming pared 4 bases from V and 2 bases from J, leaving 13 bases between. In DNA form, the CDR3 reads TGTGCCAGCAGCCCCTGGCCTGGAACTGGGGCCAACGTCCTGACTTTC. Translated: CASSPWPGTGANVLTF.

This clonotype was counted ten times or more. This chain uses TRBV12-3 or TRBV12-4 with TRBJ2-7; TRBD2 matches 7 bases. Losses at the gene ends were 3 bases for V and 4 bases for J; bases not matched to a gene: 3. CDR3 length equals 13 residues. In DNA, the CDR3 is TGTGCCAGCAGTTTCGGGACTAAATACGAGCAGTACTTC. It codes for CASSFGTKYEQYF.

The chain has TRBV5-1 and TRBJ2-3; TRBD1 matches at 8 bases. With V trimmed by 4 bases and J by 3 bases, 7 bases remained unmatched. The length of the CDR3 is 15 residues. Germline values: CDR1 SGHRS, CDR2 YFSETQ. The CDR3 loop reads CASSADRGLTDTQYF. The CDR3 DNA follows: TGCGCCAGCAGCGCAGACAGGGGTTTAACAGATACGCAGTATTTT.

Points on this clonotype: This may be a read error: a much more frequent sequence differs by one nucleotide. The chain joins TRBV11-2 to TRBJ1-3, with D unclear. Germline V CDR1 and CDR2: SGHAT, FQNNGV. V was pared by 3 bases and J by 0 bases, with 9 bases between. The CDR3 loop spans 15 amino acids. The CDR3 sequence: CASSFEGSSGNTIYF. The CDR3 coding sequence is TGTGCCAGCAGCTTTGAAGGGAGCTCTGGAAACACCATATATTTT. Full variable domain (missing parts from reference TRBV11-2 and TRBJ1-3): EAGVAQSPRYKIIEKRQSVAFWCNPISGHATLYWYQQILGQGPKLLIQFQNNGVVDDSQLPKDRFSAERLKGVDSTLKIQPAKLEDSAVYLCASSFEGSSGNTIYFGEGSWLTVV.

The table lists this clonotype with a few counts. The CDR3 nucleotides read TGCAGTGCTAGAGCTATCCGGACAGGGGGCAACACCGGGGAGCTGTTTTTT. Protein product: CSARAIRTGGNTGELFF. V gene TRBV20-1 combines with J gene TRBJ2-2; 11 positions agree with TRBD1. Germline CDR1 DFQATT, CDR2 SNEGSKA (reference sequence). The CDR3 contains 17 residues. V lost 1 base to trimming and J lost 2 bases; unmatched junction nucleotides: 6.

This chain uses TRBV2 with TRBJ2-1, with 13 bases lining up with TRBD2. Germline CDR1 and CDR2: SNHLY and FYNNEI. With 1 base clipped from V and 6 bases from J, the junction kept 12 bases outside the gene matches. The CDR3 totals 19 residues. The CDR3 is CASSEGTSGSRGWGNEQFF. In nucleotides, the CDR3 is TGTGCCAGCAGTGAAGGGACTAGCGGGAGCAGGGGATGGGGCAATGAGCAGTTCTTC.

This clonotype was observed once. This chain joins TRBV25-1 and TRBJ1-2, with 8 bases lining up with TRBD1. The CDR3 is 17 amino acids. Per germline, CDR1 MGHDK and CDR2 SYGVNS. V shed 5 bases, J shed 2 bases, and the junction held 13 bases outside the gene matches. The CDR3 spells CASSSDRGRSENYGYTF. DNA for the CDR3: TGTGCCAGCAGTTCCGACAGGGGCCGCTCTGAAAACTATGGCTACACCTTC.

This clonotype appeared many times. The V and J genes are TRBV6-2 or TRBV6-3 and TRBJ2-7; 9 positions agree with TRBD1. Germline CDR1 MNHEY, CDR2 SVGEGT. CDR3 length: 14 residues. V lost 5 bases and J lost 2; bases outside the gene matches: 4. The CDR3 nucleotides read TGTGCCAGCAGTCTCGACAGGGGGACCTACGAGCAGTACTTC. It specifies CASSLDRGTYEQYF.

The J gene is TRBJ2-3, the V gene TRBV28; D is undetermined. There are 14 residues in the CDR3. Trimming removed 5 bases at V and 2 bases at J, with 11 bases between. Per the germline V gene, CDR1 is MDHEN and CDR2 is SYDVKM. CDR3 in DNA: TGTGCCAGCAGTCCGGCACTTTTCACAGATACGCAGTATTTT. It translates to CASSPALFTDTQYF.

The chain employs TRBV5-1 and TRBJ2-1; 8 bases align to TRBD2. Germline CDR1 SGHRS, CDR2 YFSETQ. Trimming removed 3 bases from V and 10 bases from J; junction bases left unmatched: 15. The CDR3 consists of 16 residues. Written as DNA, the CDR3 is TGCGCCAGCAGCTCCGCTCTCGGGAGGGCCAGGGTGGAGCAGTTCTTC. Protein product: CASSSALGRARVEQFF.

This clonotype was found many times. The rearrangement joins TRBV29-1 to TRBJ1-2; perhaps TRBD1 as D (5 bases). Deletions cut 4 bases from V and 2 bases from J, with 11 bases between. The germline gives CDR1 SQVTM, CDR2 ANQGSEA. This CDR3 comprises 13 residues. The CDR3 sequence: CSVGGSGNYGYTF. The CDR3 DNA sequence: TGCAGCGTTGGAGGTTCAGGGAACTATGGCTACACCTTC.

The chain joins TRBV12-3 or TRBV12-4 to TRBJ1-5, with a tentative D call TRBD1 (5 bases). Trimming removed 0 bases from V and 3 bases from J, with 15 bases in between. The CDR3 runs 17 residues. CDR3 sequence (DNA): TGTGCCAGCAGTTTAGCGGCACGGACCGGGGCCAATCAGCCCCAGCATTTT. Translated: CASSLAARTGANQPQHF.

This chain links TRBV20-1 with TRBJ2-3; 12 positions match TRBD2. The CDR3 totals 14 residues. Per germline, CDR1 DFQATT and CDR2 SNEGSKA (reference sequence). After removal of 2 bases from V and 6 bases from J, the junction contained 3 bases not matched to a gene. CDR3 coding DNA: TGCAGTGCTAGAACTAGCGGGAGGCTTGATACGCAGTATTTT. Translated: CSARTSGRLDTQYF.

This clonotype came up a few times. This chain joins TRBV12-3 or TRBV12-4 and TRBJ2-1, with D perhaps given as TRBD1 or TRBD2 (5 bases each). V was pared by 3 bases and J by 9 bases, with 18 bases between. The length of the CDR3 is 15 residues. CDR3 DNA sequence: TGTGCCAGCAGTTTCACTTTGGGACGGACAAGTGAGCAGTTCTTC. It codes for CASSFTLGRTSEQFF.

Ten or more counts support this clonotype. The CDR3 DNA reads as TGTGCCAGCAGCTTCTTTCGAGATACGCAGTATTTT. This translates into CASSFFRDTQYF. The J gene is TRBJ2-3, the V gene TRBV7-2; D uncertain. This CDR3 contains 12 residues. The germline V gene has CDR1 SGHTA and CDR2 FQGNSA. V was cut by 3 bases and J by 5 bases, with 6 bases left in between.

This chain joins TRBV10-3 and TRBJ2-1; D perhaps matches TRBD1 (6 bases). The V end lost 2 bases, the J end lost 7 bases, and 12 bases lay between the germline ends. This CDR3 is built from 14 residues. CDR1 and CDR2 (germline): ENHRY, SYGVKD. Here the CDR3 reads CAISERDTRNEQFF. DNA of the CDR3: TGTGCCATCAGTGAGCGGGACACGAGAAATGAGCAGTTCTTC.

The chain links TRBV4-3 to TRBJ1-2, with D unresolved. V lost 0 bases and J lost 7, with 15 bases in between. This CDR3 is built from 15 residues. CDR1 and CDR2 from the germline V gene are LGHNA and YSLEER. DNA of the CDR3: TGCGCCAGCAGCCAAGATAATAGGGCAGACTGTGGCTACACCTTC. This sequence encodes CASSQDNRADCGYTF.